Following are 32 T cell receptor beta chains from one sample sequenced in a study of blood T cell repertoires in COVID-19. Profiling relied on immunoSEQ multiplex PCR, and the TCRdb table lists in-frame clones only, not all of them. The sample has approximately 49,000 clones, more than 75% seen once. Sequencing input: peripheral blood. Receptor source: a man aged 45-65 years with acute or convalescent COVID-19.

The V gene is TRBV10-1, the J gene TRBJ2-2, with D perhaps matching TRBD2 (5 bases). The CDR3 covers 13 residues. Germline values: CDR1 WNHNN, CDR2 SYGVQD (reference sequence). Trimming took off 2 bases at V and 4 bases at J, with 5 bases between the two ends. CDR3: CASSEGGTGELFF. CDR3 nucleotides: TGCGCCAGCAGTGAGGGAGGCACCGGGGAGCTGTTTTTT.

The rearrangement links TRBV30 to TRBJ2-1, with TRBD1 matching over 7 bases. Germline CDR1 GTSNPN, CDR2 SVGIG (reference sequence). The length of the CDR3 is 12 residues. CDR3 in DNA: TGTGTGGGGACAGTCTCCTACAATGAGCAGTTCTTC. Translating gives CVGTVSYNEQFF.

The J gene is TRBJ1-1, the V gene TRBV11-3, with 7 bases matching TRBD1. The CDR3 spans 13 residues. The V gene end was trimmed by 5 bases and the J gene end by 5 bases; junction bases not matched to a gene: 5. Germline CDR1 SGHNT, CDR2 YENEEA. CDR3 coding DNA: TGTGCCAGCAGCCGGGACAGAGGAACTGAAGCTTTCTTT. It translates to CASSRDRGTEAFF.

The V and J genes are TRBV28 and TRBJ1-2; 7 nucleotides agree with TRBD1. Germline V gene sequence: CDR1 MDHEN, CDR2 SYDVKM. J was trimmed by 6 bases and V by 7 bases; bases with no gene match: 8. This CDR3 contains 13 residues. Here the CDR3 DNA reads TGTGCCAGCACCCCCCGGAGGGGGCATGGCTACACCTTC. This codes for CASTPRRGHGYTF.

The V gene is TRBV13, the J gene TRBJ2-1, with 12 nucleotides matching TRBD2. The CDR3 length is 15 residues. The germline CDR1 and CDR2 sequences are PRHDT and FYEKMQ (reference sequence). V was pared by 5 bases and J by 5 bases, with 4 bases of the junction left unmatched. DNA of the CDR3: TGTGCCAGCAGCGCGCGGACTAGCGGGGACAATGAGCAGTTCTTC. Its protein product is CASSARTSGDNEQFF.

The chain employs TRBV12-3 or TRBV12-4 and TRBJ1-5, with 7 bases identical to TRBD1. CDR3 size: 13 residues. V shed 6 bases and J 5 bases; nucleotides not matched to a gene: 4. In DNA form, the CDR3 reads TGTGCCAGCAGGGGGACAGATTATCAGCCCCAGCATTTT. Translation gives CASRGTDYQPQHF.

This rearrangement joins TRBV13 to TRBJ1-6; 7 bases are a match to TRBD1. CDR3 length: 17 amino acids. After removal of 6 bases from V and 1 base from J, the junction contained 9 bases not matched to a gene. Germline values: CDR1 PRHDT, CDR2 FYEKMQ (reference sequence). The DNA of the CDR3 is TGTGCCAGCAGGGGGACAGTTGCAGGGTCCTATAATTCACCCCTCCACTTT. Translating it yields CASRGTVAGSYNSPLHF.

The chain links TRBV7-3 to TRBJ1-6; the D gene is possibly TRBD1 (6 bases). The CDR3 contains 13 residues. The V gene lost 4 bases and the J gene lost 7 bases, with 8 bases spanning the gap. Germline lookup yields CDR1 SGHTA and CDR2 FQGTGA. The CDR3 reads CASSSGTNSPLHF. Here the CDR3 DNA reads TGTGCCAGCAGCTCCGGGACAAATTCACCCCTCCACTTT.

V usage is TRBV3-1 (or the pseudogene TRBV3-2) and J usage is TRBJ2-5; 8 nucleotides line up with TRBD2. CDR1 LGHDT and CDR2 YNNKEL come from the germline V gene (reference sequence). The V and J ends lost 7 bases and 5 bases, in that order; junction bases with no gene match: 12. CDR3 length equals 15 residues. The CDR3 region is CASTLSSGGSETQYF. DNA of the CDR3: TGTGCCAGCACCCTCTCTTCGGGGGGGTCGGAGACCCAGTACTTC.

The chain joins TRBV28 to TRBJ1-2, with 8 nucleotides matching TRBD1. Germline lookup yields CDR1 MDHEN and CDR2 SYDVKM. Unmatched junction bases numbered 9, after V lost 6 bases and J lost 6 bases. CDR3 length: 14 amino acids. The CDR3 DNA reads as TGTGCCAGCAGGGATGCCGGGACAGGAGATGGCTACACCTTC. Protein: CASRDAGTGDGYTF.

This clone appeared a few times. This chain joins TRBV11-2 and TRBJ1-1, with TRBD1 matching over 7 bases. Germline CDR1 and CDR2: SGHAT and FQNNGV. The V segment lost 5 bases and the J segment 2 bases; nucleotides outside the gene matches: 5. This CDR3 region has 14 residues. This CDR3 reads CASSLHRGNTEAFF. CDR3 nucleotide sequence: TGTGCCAGCAGCCTACACAGGGGAAACACTGAAGCTTTCTTT.

The chain combines TRBV25-1 with TRBJ1-6; 9 bases map to TRBD1. Germline lookup yields CDR1 MGHDK and CDR2 SYGVNS. V gave up 3 bases and J gave up 9 bases; unmatched junction bases: 6. The CDR3 runs to 15 residues. This CDR3 is CASSETGQGSSPLHF. In DNA form, the CDR3 reads TGTGCCAGCAGTGAGACGGGACAGGGTAGTTCACCCCTCCACTTT.

The chain uses TRBV7-2 and TRBJ1-6; D is ambiguous. Germline CDR1 and CDR2: SGHTA and FQGNSA. Trimming took 1 base from V and 5 from J, leaving 3 bases between them. The CDR3 is 13 residues long. CDR3 DNA: TGTGCCAGCAGCTTAGTCGATAATTCACCCCTCCACTTT. Translation gives CASSLVDNSPLHF.

The V call is TRBV27, the J call TRBJ2-1; 12 nucleotides agree with TRBD1. The trim removed 6 bases at V and 10 bases at J, leaving 7 bases unmatched. Per germline, CDR1 MNHEY and CDR2 SMNVEV (reference sequence). CDR3 size: 14 residues. The CDR3: CASRRDRGLGEQFF. The CDR3 region has the DNA TGTGCCAGCAGGAGGGACAGGGGGCTTGGGGAGCAGTTCTTC.

J is TRBJ2-7 and V is TRBV11-3; 8 bases line up with TRBD1. The CDR3 is 16 residues long. J was trimmed by 2 bases and V by 5 bases; bases with no gene match: 11. Germline loops: CDR1 SGHNT, CDR2 YENEEA. CDR3 in amino acids: CASSGDRTGRTYEQYF. The CDR3 bases are TGTGCCAGCAGCGGAGACAGGACAGGGAGAACCTACGAGCAGTACTTC.

V and J are TRBV25-1 and TRBJ2-7, with 9 bases aligning to TRBD2. This CDR3 contains 17 residues. Per germline, CDR1 MGHDK and CDR2 SYGVNS. V gave up 1 base and J gave up 0 bases; unmatched junction bases: 7. The CDR3 bases are TGTGCCAGCAGTGAATTTAGCGGGGGACCGAACTCCTACGAGCAGTACTTC. Its translation: CASSEFSGGPNSYEQYF.

This chain links TRBV6-5 with TRBJ2-1; 9 nucleotides agree with TRBD2. This CDR3 is 15 amino acids long. The V gene end was trimmed by 9 bases and the J gene end by 5 bases; junction bases not matched to a gene: 11. Per germline, CDR1 MNHEY and CDR2 SVGAGI. This CDR3 reads CASGGLAGNDNEQFF. CDR3 bases: TGTGCCAGTGGAGGGCTAGCGGGGAACGACAATGAGCAGTTCTTC.

This clone was observed once. V and J are TRBV5-4 and TRBJ2-1; TRBD2 aligns across 9 bases. CDR1 SGHNT and CDR2 YYREEE come from the germline V gene (reference sequence). CDR3 size: 16 residues. The V gene end was trimmed by 0 bases and the J gene end by 4 bases; junction bases not matched to a gene: 5. DNA of the CDR3: TGTGCCAGCAGCTTGGGACTAGCGGTAGTTTACAATGAGCAGTTCTTC. This gives the protein CASSLGLAVVYNEQFF.

The chain uses TRBV10-3 and TRBJ1-1; tentative D call: TRBD1 (5 bases). V shed 10 bases and J shed 6 bases, with 33 bases lying between them. The CDR3 length is 18 residues. The germline CDR1 and CDR2 sequences are ENHRY and SYGVKD. The CDR3 is CATWEGNPRYLLEAEAFF. For the CDR3, the DNA is TGTGCCACTTGGGAGGGGAACCCTCGATACCTTTTGGAGGCTGAAGCTTTCTTT.

V and J are TRBV5-1 and TRBJ2-5, with 9 positions matching TRBD1. V shed 5 bases, J shed 3 bases, and the junction held 8 bases outside the gene matches. Germline V gene data show CDR1 as SGHRS and CDR2 as YFSETQ. This CDR3 region has 15 residues. The CDR3 nucleotides read TGCGCCAGCAGTCCGGGACAGGGTATGAAAGAGACCCAGTACTTC. Residues: CASSPGQGMKETQYF.

The chain combines TRBV7-9 with TRBJ2-3; 10 bases fit TRBD2. V lost 3 bases, J lost 0 bases, and 6 bases stayed unmatched. Germline CDR1 and CDR2: SEHNR and FQNEAQ (reference sequence). This CDR3 is 17 amino acids long. CDR3 sequence (DNA): TGTGCCAGCAGCTTCCCCGGGACTAGCGAGAGCACAGATACGCAGTATTTT. This translates into CASSFPGTSESTDTQYF.

The genes are TRBV28 and TRBJ1-2; the match to TRBD1 covers 9 bases. Germline trimming cut 6 bases from V and 6 bases from J; bases unmatched to any gene: 5. This CDR3 has 13 residues. CDR1 and CDR2 (germline): MDHEN, SYDVKM. In DNA, the CDR3 is TGTGCCAGCAGACTAAACAGGGGGCATGGCTACACCTTC. As protein: CASRLNRGHGYTF.

The chain is built from TRBV4-2 and TRBJ1-2; 12 bases align to TRBD1. This CDR3 has 18 residues. The V gene end was trimmed by 3 bases and the J gene end by 8 bases; junction bases not matched to a gene: 16. Germline CDR1 is LGHNA and CDR2 is YNFKEQ. This CDR3 reads CASSHALRGTGGEMGYTF. The CDR3 DNA reads as TGTGCCAGCAGCCATGCCCTTCGCGGGACAGGGGGCGAGATGGGCTACACCTTC.

This chain uses TRBV5-1 with TRBJ2-3, with a possible D match to TRBD2 (6 bases). V was cut by 1 base and J by 6 bases, with 15 bases left in between. The CDR3 spans 15 residues. Germline CDR1 reads SGHRS; CDR2 reads YFSETQ. CDR3: CASSLLGNLADTQYF. CDR3 sequence (DNA): TGCGCCAGCAGCTTGCTGGGTAACCTAGCGGATACGCAGTATTTT.

V usage is TRBV11-2 and J usage is TRBJ1-6; 9 nucleotides match TRBD1. Germline CDR1 reads SGHAT; CDR2 reads FQNNGV. The CDR3 runs 15 residues. Trimming removed 2 bases from V and 9 bases from J; junction bases left unmatched: 5. The CDR3 sequence is CASSLRGQGSSPLHF. Written as DNA, the CDR3 is TGTGCCAGCAGCTTACGCGGACAGGGGTCTTCACCCCTCCACTTT.

V gene TRBV19 combines with J gene TRBJ2-2; the match to TRBD1 covers 7 bases. Losses at the gene ends were 5 bases for V and 3 bases for J; bases not matched to a gene: 3. This CDR3 spans 14 amino acids. The germline V gene has CDR1 LNHDA and CDR2 SQIVND (reference sequence). Written as DNA, the CDR3 is TGTGCCAGTAGTCAGGGGGTGTACACCGGGGAGCTGTTTTTT. As protein: CASSQGVYTGELFF. Full variable domain (rest looked up from reference TRBV19 and TRBJ2-2): DGGITQSPKYLFRKEGQNVTLSCEQNLNHDAMYWYRQDPGQGLRLIYYSQIVNDFQKGDIAEGYSVSREKKESFPLTVTSAQKNPTAFYLCASSQGVYTGELFFGEGSRLTVL.

This clone was detected a few times. A read error may produce the germline difference seen at one junction end. The genes are TRBV27 and TRBJ2-7, with 10 bases fitting TRBD1. The CDR3 loop spans 15 amino acids. The germline V gene has CDR1 MNHEY and CDR2 SMNVEV (reference sequence). CDR3 bases: TGTGCCAGCAGTCCATGGGACAGGGGATCCTCCGAGCAGTACTTC. Translation gives CASSPWDRGSSEQYF.

The J gene is TRBJ2-5, the V gene TRBV6-5; D gene ambiguous. This CDR3 spans 13 amino acids. V was shortened by 0 bases and J by 6 bases, with 8 bases between the two germline ends. Germline V lookup: CDR1 MNHEY, CDR2 SVGAGI. CDR3 in amino acids: CASSYSGRQTQYF. The CDR3 nucleotides are TGTGCCAGCAGTTACTCGGGCCGGCAGACCCAGTACTTC.

The CDR3: CASSPGPTGLGQPQHF. CDR3 nucleotides: TGTGCCAGCTCACCAGGACCCACAGGGCTAGGGCAGCCCCAGCATTTT. The J gene is TRBJ1-5, the V gene TRBV18, with D tentatively TRBD1 (6 bases). With 2 bases removed from V and 7 bases from J, the gap between germline ends came to 18 bases. The CDR3 loop spans 16 amino acids. Germline CDR1 KGHSH, CDR2 LQKENI.

The chain is built from TRBV7-9 and TRBJ1-4; TRBD1 might be the D (6 bases). CDR3 length: 12 residues. Germline CDR1 and CDR2: SEHNR and FQNEAQ (reference sequence). The V end lost 7 bases, the J end lost 8 bases, and 11 bases lay between the germline ends. CDR3 residues: CASKQGGEKLFF. CDR3 nucleotides: TGTGCCAGCAAACAGGGAGGGGAAAAACTGTTTTTT.

This chain connects TRBV19 to TRBJ1-2; D remains unclear. The CDR3 has 14 amino acids. From germline, CDR1 is LNHDA and CDR2 SQIVND (reference sequence). Trimming pared 3 bases from V and 3 bases from J, leaving 11 bases between. Here the CDR3 reads CASSIFGEDYGYTF. DNA of the CDR3: TGTGCCAGTAGTATTTTTGGGGAGGACTATGGCTACACCTTC.

This clone was recorded a few times. This chain joins TRBV5-1 and TRBJ2-6, with unresolved D. The CDR3 consists of 17 residues. Per the germline V gene, CDR1 is SGHRS and CDR2 is YFSETQ. Trimming took off 0 bases at V and 1 base at J, with 11 bases between the two ends. The CDR3 here is CASSLAGPRSGANVLTF. In DNA, the CDR3 is TGCGCCAGCAGCTTGGCGGGTCCCCGGTCTGGGGCCAACGTCCTGACTTTC.